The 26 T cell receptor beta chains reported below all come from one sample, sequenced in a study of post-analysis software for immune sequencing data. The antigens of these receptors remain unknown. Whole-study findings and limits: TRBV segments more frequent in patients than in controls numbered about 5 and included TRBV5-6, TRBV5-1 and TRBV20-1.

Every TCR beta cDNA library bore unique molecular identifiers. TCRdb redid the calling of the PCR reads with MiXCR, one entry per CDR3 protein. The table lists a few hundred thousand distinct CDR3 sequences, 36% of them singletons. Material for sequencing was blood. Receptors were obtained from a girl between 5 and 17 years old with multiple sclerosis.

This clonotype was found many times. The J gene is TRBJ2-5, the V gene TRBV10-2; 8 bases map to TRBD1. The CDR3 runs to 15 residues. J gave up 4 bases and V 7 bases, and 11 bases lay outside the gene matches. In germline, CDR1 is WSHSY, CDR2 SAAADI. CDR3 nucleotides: TGCGCCAGCAAGAGGGGGGACAGGCAATCAGAGACCCAGTACTTC. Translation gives CASKRGDRQSETQYF.

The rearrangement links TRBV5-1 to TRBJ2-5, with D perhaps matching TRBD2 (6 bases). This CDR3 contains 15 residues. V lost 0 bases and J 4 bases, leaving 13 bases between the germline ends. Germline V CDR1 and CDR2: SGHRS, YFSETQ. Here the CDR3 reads CASSLGGSGPETQYF. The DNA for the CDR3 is TGCGCCAGCAGCTTGGGTGGTAGCGGTCCAGAGACCCAGTACTTC. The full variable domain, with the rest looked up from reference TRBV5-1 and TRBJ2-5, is KAGVTQTPRYLIKTRGQQVTLSCSPISGHRSVSWYQQTPGQGLQFLFEYFSETQRNKGNFPGRFSGRQFSNSRSEMNVSTLELGDSALYLCASSLGGSGPETQYFGPGTRLLVL.

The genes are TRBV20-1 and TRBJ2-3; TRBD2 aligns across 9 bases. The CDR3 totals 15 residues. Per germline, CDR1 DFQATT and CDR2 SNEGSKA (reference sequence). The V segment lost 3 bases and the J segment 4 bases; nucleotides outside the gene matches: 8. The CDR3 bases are TGCAGTGCTAGTAATAGCGGGAGTACCGCAGATACGCAGTATTTT. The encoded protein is CSASNSGSTADTQYF.

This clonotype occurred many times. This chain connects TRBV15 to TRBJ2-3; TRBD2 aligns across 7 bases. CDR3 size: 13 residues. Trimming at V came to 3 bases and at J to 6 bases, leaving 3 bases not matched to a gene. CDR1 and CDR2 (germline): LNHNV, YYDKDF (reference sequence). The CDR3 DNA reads TGTGCCACCAGCAGGGGGGGGGTTGATACGCAGTATTTT. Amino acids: CATSRGGVDTQYF.

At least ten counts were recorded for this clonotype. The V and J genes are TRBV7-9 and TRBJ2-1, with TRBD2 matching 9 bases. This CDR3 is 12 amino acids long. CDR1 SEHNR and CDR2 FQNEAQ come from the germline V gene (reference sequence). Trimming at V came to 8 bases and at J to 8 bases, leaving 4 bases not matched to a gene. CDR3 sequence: CASSSGRYEQFF. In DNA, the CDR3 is TGTGCCAGCTCGAGCGGGAGGTATGAGCAGTTCTTC. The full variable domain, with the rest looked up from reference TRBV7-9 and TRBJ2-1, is DTGVSQNPRHKITKRGQNVTFRCDPISEHNRLYWYRQTLGQGPEFLTYFQNEAQLEKSRLLSDRFSAERPKGSFSTLEIQRTEQGDSAMYLCASSSGRYEQFFGPGTRLTVL.

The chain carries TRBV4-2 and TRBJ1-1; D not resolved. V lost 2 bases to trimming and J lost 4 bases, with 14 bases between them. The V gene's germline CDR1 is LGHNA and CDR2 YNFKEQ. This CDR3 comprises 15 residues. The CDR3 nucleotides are TGTGCCAGCAGCCAACCCTTTCAGGAAGTCACTGAAGCTTTCTTT. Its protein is CASSQPFQEVTEAFF.

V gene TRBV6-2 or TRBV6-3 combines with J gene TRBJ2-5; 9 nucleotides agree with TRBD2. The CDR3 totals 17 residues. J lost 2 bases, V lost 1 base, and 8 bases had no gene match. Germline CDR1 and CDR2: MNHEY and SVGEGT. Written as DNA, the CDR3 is TGTGCCAGCAGTTACTTCCCTAGCGGGGCGGTACAAGAGACCCAGTACTTC. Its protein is CASSYFPSGAVQETQYF.

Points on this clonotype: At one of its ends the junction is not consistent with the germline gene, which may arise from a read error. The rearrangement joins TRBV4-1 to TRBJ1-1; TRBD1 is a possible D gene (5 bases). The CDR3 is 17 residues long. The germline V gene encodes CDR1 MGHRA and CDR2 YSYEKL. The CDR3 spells CTSSQVGDQMVPNEAFF. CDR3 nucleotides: TGCACCAGCAGCCAAGTGGGGGACCAAATGGTACCCAATGAAGCTTTCTTT.

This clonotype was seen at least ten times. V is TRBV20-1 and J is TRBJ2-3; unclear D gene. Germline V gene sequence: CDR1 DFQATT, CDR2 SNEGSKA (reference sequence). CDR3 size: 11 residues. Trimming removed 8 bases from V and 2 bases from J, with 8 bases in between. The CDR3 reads CSPRPTDTQYF. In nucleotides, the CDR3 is TGCAGTCCCCGACCCACAGATACGCAGTATTTT.

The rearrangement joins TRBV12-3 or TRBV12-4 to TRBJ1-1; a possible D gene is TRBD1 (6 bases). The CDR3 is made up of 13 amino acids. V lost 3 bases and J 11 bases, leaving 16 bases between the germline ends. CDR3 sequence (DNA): TGTGCCAGCAGTTTGGGGGACGGGGGCTATGCTTTCTTT. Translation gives CASSLGDGGYAFF.

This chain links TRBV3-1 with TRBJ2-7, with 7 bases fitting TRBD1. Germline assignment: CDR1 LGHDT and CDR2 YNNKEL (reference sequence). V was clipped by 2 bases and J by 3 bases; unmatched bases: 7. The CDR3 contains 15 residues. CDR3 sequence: CASSQSPGQNYEQYF. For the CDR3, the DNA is TGTGCCAGCAGCCAATCCCCGGGACAGAACTACGAGCAGTACTTC.

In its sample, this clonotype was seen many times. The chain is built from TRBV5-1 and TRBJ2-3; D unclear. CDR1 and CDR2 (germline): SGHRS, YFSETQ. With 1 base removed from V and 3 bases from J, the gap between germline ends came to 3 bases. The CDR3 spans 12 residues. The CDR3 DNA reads TGCGCCAGCAGCTTGAAAACAGATACGCAGTATTTT. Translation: CASSLKTDTQYF. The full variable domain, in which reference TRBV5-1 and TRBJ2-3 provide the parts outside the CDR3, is KAGVTQTPRYLIKTRGQQVTLSCSPISGHRSVSWYQQTPGQGLQFLFEYFSETQRNKGNFPGRFSGRQFSNSRSEMNVSTLELGDSALYLCASSLKTDTQYFGPGTRLTVL.

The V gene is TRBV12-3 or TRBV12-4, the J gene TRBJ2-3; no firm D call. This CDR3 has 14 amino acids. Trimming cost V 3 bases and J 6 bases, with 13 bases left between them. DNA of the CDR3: TGTGCCAGCAGTTTGCGAGTGGATGGGGATACGCAGTATTTT. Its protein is CASSLRVDGDTQYF.

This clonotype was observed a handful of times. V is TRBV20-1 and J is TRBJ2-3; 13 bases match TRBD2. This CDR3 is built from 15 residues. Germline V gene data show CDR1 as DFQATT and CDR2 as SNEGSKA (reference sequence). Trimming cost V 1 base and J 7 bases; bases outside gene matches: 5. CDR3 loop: CSARGLAGGPHTQYF. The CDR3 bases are TGCAGTGCTAGAGGACTAGCGGGAGGCCCACATACGCAGTATTTT.

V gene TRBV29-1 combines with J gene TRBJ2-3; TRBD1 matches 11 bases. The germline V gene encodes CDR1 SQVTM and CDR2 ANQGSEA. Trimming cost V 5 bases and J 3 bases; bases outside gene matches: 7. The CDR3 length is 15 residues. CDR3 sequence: CSVPTGTGGTDTQYF. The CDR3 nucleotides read TGCAGCGTTCCTACCGGGACAGGGGGGACAGATACGCAGTATTTT.

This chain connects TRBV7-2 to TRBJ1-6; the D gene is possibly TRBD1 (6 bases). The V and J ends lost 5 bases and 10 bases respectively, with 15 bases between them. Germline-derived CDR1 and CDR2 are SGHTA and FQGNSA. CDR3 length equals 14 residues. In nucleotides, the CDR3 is TGTGCCAGCAGCAGCGGCAGGGGCCAATCACCCCTCCACTTT. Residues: CASSSGRGQSPLHF.

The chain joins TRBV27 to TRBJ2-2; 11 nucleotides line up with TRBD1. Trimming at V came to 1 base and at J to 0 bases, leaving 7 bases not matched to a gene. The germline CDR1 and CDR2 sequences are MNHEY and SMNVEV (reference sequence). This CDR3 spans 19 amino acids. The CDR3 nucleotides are TGTGCCAGCAGTTTATTTAGTCCGGGACAGGGGGCGAACACCGGGGAGCTGTTTTTT. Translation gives CASSLFSPGQGANTGELFF.

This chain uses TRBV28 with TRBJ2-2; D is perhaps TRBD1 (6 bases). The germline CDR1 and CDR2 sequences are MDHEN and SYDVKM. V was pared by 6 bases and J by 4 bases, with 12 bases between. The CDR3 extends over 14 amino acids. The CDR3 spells CASRSTGPTGELFF. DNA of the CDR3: TGTGCCAGCAGGAGTACAGGGCCCACCGGGGAGCTGTTTTTT.

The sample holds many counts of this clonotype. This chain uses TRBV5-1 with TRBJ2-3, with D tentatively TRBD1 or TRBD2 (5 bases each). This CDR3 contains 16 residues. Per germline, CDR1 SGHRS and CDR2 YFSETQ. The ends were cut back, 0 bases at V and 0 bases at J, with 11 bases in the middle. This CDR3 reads CASSLEPGPSTDTQYF. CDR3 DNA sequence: TGCGCCAGCAGCTTGGAACCGGGACCGAGCACAGATACGCAGTATTTT.

For the CDR3, the DNA is TGTGCCAGCAAGTACTACCTCCGGTCTAAGTGTGGCACTGAAGCTTTCTTT. Its protein product is CASKYYLRSKCGTEAFF. The chain is built from TRBV6-5 and TRBJ1-1; D remains unclear. The germline V and J ends were trimmed by 7 bases and 4 bases, with 25 bases remaining between them. Per the germline V gene, CDR1 is MNHEY and CDR2 is SVGAGI. CDR3 length equals 17 residues.

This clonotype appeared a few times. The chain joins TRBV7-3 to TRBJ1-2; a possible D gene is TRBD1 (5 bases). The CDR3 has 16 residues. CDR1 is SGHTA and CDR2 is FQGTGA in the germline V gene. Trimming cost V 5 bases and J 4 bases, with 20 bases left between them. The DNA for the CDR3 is TGTGCCAGCAGCCCCGATCCAGGGCGAGACGCCTATGGCTACACCTTC. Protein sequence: CASSPDPGRDAYGYTF.

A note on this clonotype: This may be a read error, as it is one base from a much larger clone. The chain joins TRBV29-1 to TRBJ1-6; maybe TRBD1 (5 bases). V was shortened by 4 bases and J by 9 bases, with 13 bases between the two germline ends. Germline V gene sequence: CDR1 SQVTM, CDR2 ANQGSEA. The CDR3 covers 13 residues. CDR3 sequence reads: CSVGSGRGSPLHF. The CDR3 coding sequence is TGCAGCGTTGGTTCAGGGAGGGGTTCACCCCTCCACTTT.

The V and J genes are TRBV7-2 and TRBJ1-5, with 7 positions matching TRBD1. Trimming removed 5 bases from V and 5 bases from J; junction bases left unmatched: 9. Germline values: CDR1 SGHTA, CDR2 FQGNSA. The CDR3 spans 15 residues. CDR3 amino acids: CASSTMQGDHQPQHF. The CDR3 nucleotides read TGTGCCAGCAGCACGATGCAGGGGGACCATCAGCCCCAGCATTTT.

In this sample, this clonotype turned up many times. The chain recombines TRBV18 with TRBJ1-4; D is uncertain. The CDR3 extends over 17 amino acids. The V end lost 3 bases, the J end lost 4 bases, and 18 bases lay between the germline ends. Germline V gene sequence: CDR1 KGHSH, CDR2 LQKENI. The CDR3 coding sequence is TGTGCCAGCTCACCCCTCCCGGTGGCCGTCCTTAATGAAAAACTGTTTTTT. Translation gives CASSPLPVAVLNEKLFF.

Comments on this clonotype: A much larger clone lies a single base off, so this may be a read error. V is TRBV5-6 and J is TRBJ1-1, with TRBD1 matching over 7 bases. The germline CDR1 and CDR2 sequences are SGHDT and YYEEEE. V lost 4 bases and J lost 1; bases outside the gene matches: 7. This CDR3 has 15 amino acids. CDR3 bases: TGTGCCAGCAGCAACAGCGACAGGGAGAACACTGAAGCTTTCTTT. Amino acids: CASSNSDRENTEAFF.

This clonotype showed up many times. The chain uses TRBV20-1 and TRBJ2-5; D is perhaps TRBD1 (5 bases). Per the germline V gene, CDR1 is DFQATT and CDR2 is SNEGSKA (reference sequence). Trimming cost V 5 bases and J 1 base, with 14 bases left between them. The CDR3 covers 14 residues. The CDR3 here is CSAADGGAQETQYF. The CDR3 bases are TGCAGTGCTGCGGACGGTGGGGCCCAAGAGACCCAGTACTTC.